This T cell receptor beta chain was sequenced in a study of shared clonotypes between healthy human individuals. Study conclusions and caveats: Clonotypes that were shared across a handful of donors made up around 5% of naive CD4 clonotypes.

A note on this clone: Its antigen is unknown.

Sequencing used immunoSEQ multiplex PCR; TCRdb keeps in-frame clones, though not all of them. The sample has roughly 700,000 clones, approximately 74% seen once. This receptor was identified in a woman aged 25-40 years in good health. Sequencing input: memory CD4+ T cells sorted from blood. Subset specified: CD45RA-negative fraction.

DNA of the CDR3: TGTGCCAGTAGGTCCTCTGGGGCCAACGTCCTGACTTTC. The encoded protein is CASRSSGANVLTF. The genes are TRBV19 and TRBJ2-6, with unresolved D. This CDR3 has 13 residues. Trimming stripped 6 bases from V and 0 bases from J, with 3 bases between. Germline V gives CDR1 LNHDA, CDR2 SQIVND (reference sequence).